This T cell receptor beta chain derives from a study of blood T cells in healthy people across ages. General study points: Expanded clonotype changes were possibly confounded by unknown donor CMV status.

Through a sample-barcoded 5' primer and a J-beta primer mix, a second PCR was run for roughly 7 to 11 cycles. TCRdb analysed the 5' RACE reads with MiXCR anew, one entry per CDR3 protein. There are 850,000 to 950,000 distinct CDR3 sequences in the sample; under 30% occur only once, and roughly 17% lies in the top ten. Germline CDR1 is LGHDT and CDR2 is YNNKEL (reference sequence). With 5 bases clipped from V and 6 bases from J, the junction kept 6 bases outside the gene matches. CDR3 length: 13 residues. This clonotype was counted a few times. Its antigen remains unidentified. Material: blood. The TCR sequence derives from a woman older than 75 in good health. This rearrangement joins TRBV3-1 to TRBJ2-7; 8 positions match TRBD2. CDR3 in amino acids: CASSYSGAGEQYF. The CDR3 DNA reads TGTGCCAGCAGCTATAGCGGGGCCGGCGAGCAGTACTTC.